One and the same sample provided the 30 T cell receptor beta chains below, sequenced in a study of CD8+ T cells in alopecia areata (dated by TCRdb to 2017 to 2018). Taken with the paper, the label for treatment or condition translates to: oral pan-JAK inhibitor, 5-10 mg twice daily. The library was prepared using the immunoSEQ multiplex PCR assay. RNA was extracted from all samples and reverse transcribed into cDNA, which served as template for TCR sequencing. Not all clones reach the TCRdb copy of this immuneACCESS table, which keeps in-frame sequences only. Checked studies attribute under half of the gap to unresolved V genes and leave the rest unexplained. In this sample the table shows about 210,000 clones, 35% to 45% of which occur a single time. The ten largest clones add up to 0.45% to 0.55% of the sample. The sequenced sample was CD4+ T cells sorted from blood, obtained at approximately week 30, from a patient treated with tofacitinib. These receptors originate from a human donor with alopecia areata.

In the case of this clone: A far bigger clonotype differs at one base, so this is likely a read error. The chain joins TRBV4-2 to TRBJ2-5, with unresolved D. V lost 6 bases and J lost 5, with 7 bases in between. Germline CDR1 LGHNA, CDR2 YNFKEQ. The length of the CDR3 is 11 residues. This CDR3 reads CASSFGETQYF. CDR3 DNA: TGTGCCAGCAGTTTCGGGGAGACCCAGTACTTC.

The J gene is TRBJ2-2, the V gene TRBV2, with 7 positions matching TRBD1. Germline V gene lookup returns CDR1 SNHLY and CDR2 FYNNEI. V shed 4 bases and J 0 bases; nucleotides not matched to a gene: 2. The CDR3 covers 15 residues. This chain's CDR3 is CASSAQGTNTGELFF. In nucleotides, the CDR3 is TGTGCCAGCAGTGCACAGGGGACGAACACCGGGGAGCTGTTTTTT.

This clone was found a few times. The chain employs TRBV4-2 and TRBJ1-3; D unresolved. Germline-derived CDR1 and CDR2 are LGHNA and YNFKEQ. This CDR3 region has 14 residues. V was trimmed by 3 bases and J by 0 bases, leaving 6 bases between them. CDR3: CASSQGSSGNTIYF. CDR3 in DNA: TGTGCCAGCAGCCAGGGATCCTCTGGAAACACCATATATTTT.

This clone has a handful of counts. The chain joins TRBV4-1 to TRBJ2-7, with D maybe TRBD2 (7 bases). The V and J ends lost 2 bases and 7 bases respectively, with 12 bases between them. CDR3 length: 13 residues. The germline gives CDR1 MGHRA, CDR2 YSYEKL. CDR3 in amino acids: CASSQWGGFEQYF. The CDR3 nucleotides are TGCGCCAGCAGCCAATGGGGGGGCTTTGAGCAGTACTTC.

In regard to this clone: At the DNA level, this CDR3 is encoded by other sequences in the same sample as well. The chain joins TRBV29-1 to TRBJ1-1; D perhaps matches TRBD1 (6 bases). The germline V and J ends were trimmed by 6 bases and 0 bases, with 8 bases remaining between them. The CDR3 is made up of 12 amino acids. Germline CDR1 is SQVTM and CDR2 is ANQGSEA. CDR3 bases: TGCAGCGTCACAGGGATGAACACTGAAGCTTTCTTT. Its protein is CSVTGMNTEAFF.

This sequence joins TRBV28 and TRBJ2-7; the D gene is possibly TRBD2 (6 bases). Germline V gene data show CDR1 as MDHEN and CDR2 as SYDVKM. The CDR3 contains 15 residues. V was shortened by 4 bases and J by 2 bases, with 15 bases between the two germline ends. This CDR3 reads CASSSQGLPTYEQYF. The CDR3, as DNA: TGTGCCAGCAGTTCTCAAGGACTACCAACCTACGAGCAGTACTTC.

The sample holds one count of this clone. The V and J genes are TRBV30 and TRBJ1-5, with 7 bases identical to TRBD1. The germline gives CDR1 GTSNPN, CDR2 SVGIG (reference sequence). With 5 bases clipped from V and 3 bases from J, the junction kept 4 bases outside the gene matches. The CDR3 has 13 residues. CDR3 protein: CAWGRGFNQPQHF. The CDR3 DNA is TGTGCCTGGGGCAGGGGGTTCAATCAGCCCCAGCATTTT.

The J gene is TRBJ2-5, the V gene TRBV7-2, with 9 bases aligning to TRBD2. V dropped 2 bases and J dropped 3; count of bases not matched to a gene: 7. In germline, CDR1 is SGHTA, CDR2 FQGNSA. The CDR3 has 16 amino acids. CDR3 residues: CASSLTASGMKETQYF. As DNA, the CDR3 is TGTGCCAGCAGCTTAACGGCTAGCGGGATGAAAGAGACCCAGTACTTC. The full variable domain, with the rest looked up from reference TRBV7-2 and TRBJ2-5, is GAGVSQSPSNKVTEKGKDVELRCDPISGHTALYWYRQSLGQGLEFLIYFQGNSAPDKSGLPSDRFSAERTGGSVSTLTIQRTQQEDSAVYLCASSLTASGMKETQYFGPGTRLLVL.

V gene TRBV10-3 combines with J gene TRBJ1-2; D remains unclear. The CDR3 has 12 residues. Trimming cost V 3 bases and J 4 bases, with 6 bases left between them. CDR1 and CDR2 from the germline V gene are ENHRY and SYGVKD. In DNA, the CDR3 is TGTGCCATCAGTGACAGCCTCTATGGCTACACCTTC. As protein: CAISDSLYGYTF.

A few counts support this clone. Additional DNA sequences in this sample encode the identical CDR3. V usage is TRBV4-1 and J usage is TRBJ1-4; possible D gene TRBD1, 5 bases. This CDR3 has 15 amino acids. Germline V gene data show CDR1 as MGHRA and CDR2 as YSYEKL. Trimming removed 1 base at V and 3 bases at J, with 9 bases between. CDR3 nucleotides: TGCGCCAGCAGCCAAGTTGGGACGGCTAATGAAAAACTGTTTTTT. Translation: CASSQVGTANEKLFF.

This clone was detected once. This chain connects TRBV28 to TRBJ1-2; no reliable D call. The CDR3 contains 15 residues. V was pared by 6 bases and J by 0 bases, with 14 bases between. Germline loops: CDR1 MDHEN, CDR2 SYDVKM. The CDR3 DNA follows: TGTGCCAGCAGCCAACCCAGTCTCTCTAACTATGGCTACACCTTC. Amino acid sequence: CASSQPSLSNYGYTF.

The gene calls are TRBV7-9 and TRBJ1-2; TRBD1 is a possible D gene (6 bases). V lost 4 bases to trimming and J lost 8 bases, with 14 bases between them. Germline CDR1 SEHNR, CDR2 FQNEAQ (reference sequence). The CDR3 has 13 amino acids. CDR3: CASSSTGGGGYTF. The CDR3 bases are TGTGCCAGCAGCTCCACAGGAGGGGGAGGCTACACCTTC.

CDR3 residues: CASSPRDRGSYEQYF. For the CDR3, the DNA is TGTGCCAGCTCACCTCGGGACAGGGGTTCCTACGAGCAGTACTTC. The chain recombines TRBV18 with TRBJ2-7, with 10 bases that match TRBD1. The germline V gene has CDR1 KGHSH and CDR2 LQKENI. The CDR3 loop spans 15 amino acids. V lost 3 bases and J lost 1; bases outside the gene matches: 3.

This clone has ten or more counts. The chain recombines TRBV29-1 with TRBJ2-4; D is uncertain. CDR3 length: 12 amino acids. Trimming took 5 bases from V and 6 from J, leaving 11 bases between them. Germline loops: CDR1 SQVTM, CDR2 ANQGSEA. CDR3 amino acids: CSVLWSGNIQYF. The CDR3 coding sequence is TGCAGCGTTCTTTGGTCCGGAAACATTCAGTACTTC.

Only a few counts were recorded for this clone. The chain couples TRBV25-1 to TRBJ2-7; no clear D. V was clipped by 5 bases and J by 12 bases, with 20 bases between them. This CDR3 is built from 13 residues. The germline V gene encodes CDR1 MGHDK and CDR2 SYGVNS. The CDR3 region is CASSPPLGYSPYF. CDR3 bases: TGTGCCAGCAGTCCCCCCCTGGGGTATTCCCCGTACTTC.

This clone was counted a few times. This sequence joins TRBV5-1 and TRBJ1-2; TRBD1 aligns across 8 bases. The germline V gene has CDR1 SGHRS and CDR2 YFSETQ. Trimming at V came to 4 bases and at J to 6 bases, leaving 5 bases not matched to a gene. The CDR3 is made up of 13 amino acids. This CDR3 is CASSTPGGNGYTF. The CDR3 DNA is TGCGCCAGCAGCACCCCAGGGGGCAATGGCTACACCTTC.

The chain carries TRBV7-8 and TRBJ2-6, with no clear D. Trimming pared 7 bases from V and 0 bases from J, leaving 19 bases between. The CDR3 loop spans 18 amino acids. CDR1 and CDR2 from the germline V gene are SGHVS and FQNEAQ. The CDR3 DNA reads TGTGCCAGCAACAAGGGCGTCGGTTTCCGCTCTGGGGCCAACGTCCTGACTTTC. Translation gives CASNKGVGFRSGANVLTF.

V gene TRBV30 combines with J gene TRBJ2-1, with 11 bases aligning to TRBD2. Trimming cost V 3 bases and J 2 bases; bases outside gene matches: 0. The germline gives CDR1 GTSNPN, CDR2 SVGIG (reference sequence). This CDR3 spans 14 amino acids. This chain's CDR3 is CAWRTSGTYNEQFF. CDR3 sequence (DNA): TGTGCCTGGAGGACTAGCGGGACCTACAATGAGCAGTTCTTC.

The chain employs TRBV7-6 and TRBJ2-1; D is uncertain. CDR1 and CDR2 from the germline V gene are SGHVS and FNYEAQ. Trimming pared 8 bases from V and 2 bases from J, leaving 4 bases between. The CDR3 consists of 11 residues. As DNA, the CDR3 is TGTGCCAGCGGTACCTACAATGAGCAGTTCTTC. This encodes CASGTYNEQFF.

This sequence joins TRBV6-5 and TRBJ2-7; 7 nucleotides align to TRBD1. Germline V gene lookup returns CDR1 MNHEY and CDR2 SVGAGI. CDR3 length: 14 amino acids. Trimming took 7 bases from V and 2 from J; bases not matched to a gene: 8. As DNA, the CDR3 is TGTGCCAGCAATCCCCCAGGGGGAACCTACGAGCAGTACTTC. It specifies CASNPPGGTYEQYF.

V gene TRBV6-5 combines with J gene TRBJ2-3; D gene ambiguous. V shed 4 bases and J shed 4 bases, with 9 bases lying between them. CDR1 MNHEY and CDR2 SVGAGI come from the germline V gene. This CDR3 is built from 13 residues. As DNA, the CDR3 is TGTGCCAGCAGTTCGCTCAACCCAGATACGCAGTATTTT. Its translation: CASSSLNPDTQYF.

The chain recombines TRBV5-1 with TRBJ2-5, with D tentatively TRBD1 or TRBD2 (5 bases each). The length of the CDR3 is 14 residues. V gave up 4 bases and J gave up 1 base, with 11 bases separating them. The V gene's germline CDR1 is SGHRS and CDR2 YFSETQ. The CDR3, as DNA: TGCGCCAGCAGCCCCGGTGGGGGCCAAGAGACCCAGTACTTC. As protein: CASSPGGGQETQYF.

This chain uses TRBV11-2 with TRBJ2-6, with D unclear. This CDR3 has 16 residues. Per germline, CDR1 SGHAT and CDR2 FQNNGV. Trimming took off 2 bases at V and 0 bases at J, with 8 bases between the two ends. CDR3 DNA: TGTGCCAGCAGCTTACGGGCTAGCTCTGGGGCCAACGTCCTGACTTTC. This sequence encodes CASSLRASSGANVLTF.

The genes are TRBV20-1 and TRBJ1-6; D is undetermined. CDR1 DFQATT and CDR2 SNEGSKA come from the germline V gene (reference sequence). The V end was cut by 6 bases, the J end by 5 bases, with 5 bases between. CDR3 length equals 11 residues. The CDR3 coding sequence is TGCAGTGCGCGGCATAATTCACCCCTCCACTTT. It is translated as CSARHNSPLHF.

The CDR3 region is CSGESNLNTEAFF. The CDR3, as DNA: TGCAGCGGCGAATCCAATTTGAACACTGAAGCTTTCTTT. The chain recombines TRBV29-1 with TRBJ1-1; no reliable D call. Germline CDR1 SQVTM, CDR2 ANQGSEA. Deletions cut 7 bases from V and 0 bases from J, with 12 bases between. The CDR3 runs to 13 residues.

This clone has more than one count but fewer than ten. The rearrangement links TRBV11-3 to TRBJ2-1; the D gene is possibly TRBD1 (6 bases). The CDR3 sequence is 13 residues long. V shed 5 bases and J shed 9 bases, with 14 bases lying between them. CDR1 SGHNT and CDR2 YENEEA come from the germline V gene. In nucleotides, the CDR3 is TGTGCCAGCAGCCGGACAGTCGTCCTTGAGCAGTTCTTC. It codes for CASSRTVVLEQFF.

The chain combines TRBV5-1 with TRBJ1-6, with a tentative D call TRBD1 (5 bases). Germline V gives CDR1 SGHRS, CDR2 YFSETQ. The CDR3 consists of 15 residues. Trimming stripped 1 base from V and 8 bases from J, with 13 bases between. CDR3 in DNA: TGCGCCAGCAGCTTGTCCGGGGGAAAGGATTCACCCCTCCACTTT. Translated, it gives CASSLSGGKDSPLHF.

The chain recombines TRBV7-2 with TRBJ2-7; TRBD1 is a possible D gene (5 bases). This CDR3 comprises 11 residues. The V gene lost 7 bases and the J gene lost 7 bases, with 11 bases spanning the gap. The germline V gene has CDR1 SGHTA and CDR2 FQGNSA. CDR3 residues: CASIRGREQYF. The CDR3 DNA reads as TGTGCCAGCATAAGGGGCCGAGAGCAGTACTTC.

The rearrangement uses TRBV6-5 and TRBJ1-2, with a possible D match to TRBD1 (5 bases). V was shortened by 2 bases and J by 9 bases, with 7 bases between the two germline ends. The germline gives CDR1 MNHEY, CDR2 SVGAGI. This CDR3 contains 11 residues. CDR3 coding DNA: TGTGCCAGCAGTTACGAGGGGAGCTACACCTTC. It codes for CASSYEGSYTF.

This clone showed up just a few times. The V and J genes are TRBV5-4 and TRBJ2-2; a possible D gene is TRBD2 (7 bases). V dropped 0 bases and J dropped 8 bases, with 11 bases sitting between them. This CDR3 spans 14 amino acids. Germline CDR1 reads SGHNT; CDR2 reads YYREEE (reference sequence). The CDR3 DNA reads as TGTGCCAGCAGCTTGGCGGGGGGCAATGGGGAGCTGTTTTTT. It is translated as CASSLAGGNGELFF. The variable domain in full, with the rest retrieved from reference TRBV5-4 and TRBJ2-2, is ETGVTQSPTHLIKTRGQQVTLRCSSQSGHNTVSWYQQALGQGPQFIFQYYREEENGRGNFPPRFSGLQFPNYSSELNVNALELDDSALYLCASSLAGGNGELFFGEGSRLTVL.